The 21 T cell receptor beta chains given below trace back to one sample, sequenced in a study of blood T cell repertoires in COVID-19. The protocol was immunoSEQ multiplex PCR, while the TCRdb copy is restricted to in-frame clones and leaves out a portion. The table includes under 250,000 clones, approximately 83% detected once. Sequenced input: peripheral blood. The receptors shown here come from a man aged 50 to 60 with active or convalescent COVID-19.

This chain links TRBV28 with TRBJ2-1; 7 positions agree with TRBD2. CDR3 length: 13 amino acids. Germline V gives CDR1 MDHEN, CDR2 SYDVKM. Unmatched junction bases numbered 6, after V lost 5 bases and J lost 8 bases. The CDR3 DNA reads TGTGCCAGCAGTCCGGGGGGAAGCGATGAGCAGTTCTTC. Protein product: CASSPGGSDEQFF.

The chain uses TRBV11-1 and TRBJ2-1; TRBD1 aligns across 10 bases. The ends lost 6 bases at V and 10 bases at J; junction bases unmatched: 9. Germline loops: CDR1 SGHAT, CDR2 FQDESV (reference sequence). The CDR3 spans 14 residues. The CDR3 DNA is TGTGCCAGCAGGGGGACCGGGACAGGGGACGAGCAGTTCTTC. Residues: CASRGTGTGDEQFF.

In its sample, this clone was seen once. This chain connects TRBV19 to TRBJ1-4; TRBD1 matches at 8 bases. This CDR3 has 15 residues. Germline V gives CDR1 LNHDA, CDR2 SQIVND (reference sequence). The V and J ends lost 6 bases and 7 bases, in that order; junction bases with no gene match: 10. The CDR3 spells CASSTGQGAGEKLFF. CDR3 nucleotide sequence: TGTGCCAGTAGCACCGGGCAGGGGGCCGGTGAAAAACTGTTTTTT. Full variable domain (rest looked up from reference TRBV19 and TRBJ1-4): DGGITQSPKYLFRKEGQNVTLSCEQNLNHDAMYWYRQDPGQGLRLIYYSQIVNDFQKGDIAEGYSVSREKKESFPLTVTSAQKNPTAFYLCASSTGQGAGEKLFFGSGTQLSVL.

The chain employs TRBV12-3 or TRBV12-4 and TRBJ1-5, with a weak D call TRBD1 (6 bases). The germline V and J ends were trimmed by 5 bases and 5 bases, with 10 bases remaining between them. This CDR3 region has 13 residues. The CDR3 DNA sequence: TGTGCCAGCAGTATCCGACAGGATCAGCCCCAGCATTTT. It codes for CASSIRQDQPQHF.

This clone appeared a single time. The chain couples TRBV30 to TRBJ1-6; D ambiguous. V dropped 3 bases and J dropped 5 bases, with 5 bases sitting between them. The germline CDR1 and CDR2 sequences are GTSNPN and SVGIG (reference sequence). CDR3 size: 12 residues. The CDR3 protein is CAWRGDNSPLHF. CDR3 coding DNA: TGTGCCTGGAGGGGAGATAATTCACCCCTCCACTTT. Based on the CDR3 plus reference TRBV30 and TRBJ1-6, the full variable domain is SQTIHQWPATLVQPVGSPLSLECTVEGTSNPNLYWYRQAAGRGLQLLFYSVGIGQISSEVPQNLSASRPQDRQFILSSKKLLLSDSGFYLCAWRGDNSPLHFGNGTRLTVT.

In DNA, the CDR3 is TGTGCCAGCAGCCAGGTAGTGTATGAGCAGTTCTTC. The encoded protein is CASSQVVYEQFF. The chain uses TRBV4-2 and TRBJ2-1, with D hard to call. V gave up 3 bases and J gave up 8 bases, with 8 bases separating them. The CDR3 contains 12 residues. CDR1 is LGHNA, CDR2 YNFKEQ, per germline.

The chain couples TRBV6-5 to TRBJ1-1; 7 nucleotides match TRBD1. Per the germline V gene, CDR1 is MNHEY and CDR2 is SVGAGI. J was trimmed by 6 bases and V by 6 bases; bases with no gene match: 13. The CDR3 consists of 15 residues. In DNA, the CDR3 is TGTGCCAGCAGGATGATACAGGGGCGTGGAGCTGAAGCTTTCTTT. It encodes CASRMIQGRGAEAFF.

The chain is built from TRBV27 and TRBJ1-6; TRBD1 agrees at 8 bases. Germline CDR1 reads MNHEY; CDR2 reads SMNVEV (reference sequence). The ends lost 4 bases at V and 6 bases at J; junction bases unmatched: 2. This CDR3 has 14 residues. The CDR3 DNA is TGTGCCAGCAGTTCGGACAGGGCTAATTCACCCCTCCACTTT. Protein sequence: CASSSDRANSPLHF.

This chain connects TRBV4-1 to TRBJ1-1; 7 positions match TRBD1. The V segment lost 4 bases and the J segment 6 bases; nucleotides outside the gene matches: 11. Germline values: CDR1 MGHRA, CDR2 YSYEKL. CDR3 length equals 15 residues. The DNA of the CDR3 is TGCGCCAGCAGCCTAAGACAGGGAGGCCGGTCTGAAGCTTTCTTT. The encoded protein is CASSLRQGGRSEAFF.

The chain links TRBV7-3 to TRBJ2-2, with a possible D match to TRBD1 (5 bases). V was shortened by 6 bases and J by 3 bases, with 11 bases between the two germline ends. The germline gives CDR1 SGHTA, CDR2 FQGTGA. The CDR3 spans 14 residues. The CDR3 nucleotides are TGTGCCAGCAGAACGGACACCTACACCGGGGAGCTGTTTTTT. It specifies CASRTDTYTGELFF.

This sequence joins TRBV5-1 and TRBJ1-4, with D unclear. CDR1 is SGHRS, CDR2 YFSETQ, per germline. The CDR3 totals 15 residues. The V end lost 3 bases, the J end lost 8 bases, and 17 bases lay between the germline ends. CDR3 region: CASSYQAAREEKLFF. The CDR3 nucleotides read TGCGCCAGCAGCTACCAGGCGGCGCGGGAGGAAAAACTGTTTTTT.

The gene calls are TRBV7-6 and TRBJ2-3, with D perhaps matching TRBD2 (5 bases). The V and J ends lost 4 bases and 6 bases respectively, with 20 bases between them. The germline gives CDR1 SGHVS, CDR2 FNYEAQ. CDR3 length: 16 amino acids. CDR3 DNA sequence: TGTGCCAGCAGCTCCCGGGGAACAAAGTCATCGGATACGCAGTATTTT. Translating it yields CASSSRGTKSSDTQYF.

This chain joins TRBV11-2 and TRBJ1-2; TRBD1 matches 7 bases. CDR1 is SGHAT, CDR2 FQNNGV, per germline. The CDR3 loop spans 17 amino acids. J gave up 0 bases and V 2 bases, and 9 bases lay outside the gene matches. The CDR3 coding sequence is TGTGCCAGCAGCTTAAATCTCCGGCAGGGGGCTAACTATGGCTACACCTTC. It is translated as CASSLNLRQGANYGYTF.

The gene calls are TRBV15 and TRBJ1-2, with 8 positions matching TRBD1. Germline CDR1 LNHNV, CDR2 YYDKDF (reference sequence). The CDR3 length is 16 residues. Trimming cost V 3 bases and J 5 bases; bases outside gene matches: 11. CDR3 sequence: CATSSLSQGARYGYTF. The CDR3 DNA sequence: TGTGCCACCAGCAGCCTATCTCAGGGGGCTAGGTATGGCTACACCTTC.

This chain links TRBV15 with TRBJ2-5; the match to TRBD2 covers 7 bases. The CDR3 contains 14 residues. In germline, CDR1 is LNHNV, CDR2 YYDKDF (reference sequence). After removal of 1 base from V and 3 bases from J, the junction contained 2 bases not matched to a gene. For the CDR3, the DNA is TGTGCCACCAGCAGAGGGCGGGAGAAAGAGACCCAGTACTTC. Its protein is CATSRGREKETQYF.

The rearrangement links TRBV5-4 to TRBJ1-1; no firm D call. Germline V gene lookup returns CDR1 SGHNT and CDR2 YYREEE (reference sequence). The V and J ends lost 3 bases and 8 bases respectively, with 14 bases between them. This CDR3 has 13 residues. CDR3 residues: CASSSSRVGEAFF. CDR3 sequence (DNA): TGTGCCAGCAGCTCCTCGCGGGTTGGGGAAGCTTTCTTT.

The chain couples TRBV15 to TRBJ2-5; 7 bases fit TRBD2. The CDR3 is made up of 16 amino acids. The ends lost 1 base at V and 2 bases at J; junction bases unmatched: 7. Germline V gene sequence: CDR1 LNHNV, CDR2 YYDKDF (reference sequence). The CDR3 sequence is CATSRGGTTQQETQYF. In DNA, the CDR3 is TGTGCCACCAGCAGAGGGGGGACTACTCAGCAAGAGACCCAGTACTTC.

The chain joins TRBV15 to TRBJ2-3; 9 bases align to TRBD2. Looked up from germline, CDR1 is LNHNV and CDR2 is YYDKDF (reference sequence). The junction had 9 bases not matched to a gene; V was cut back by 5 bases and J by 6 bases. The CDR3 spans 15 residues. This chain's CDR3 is CATSPGGGARDTQYF. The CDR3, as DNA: TGTGCCACCAGCCCCGGCGGGGGGGCCCGGGATACGCAGTATTTT. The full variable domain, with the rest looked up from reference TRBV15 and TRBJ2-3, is DAMVIQNPRYQVTQFGKPVTLSCSQTLNHNVMYWYQQKSSQAPKLLFHYYDKDFNNEADTPDNFQSRRPNTSFCFLDIRSPGLGDTAMYLCATSPGGGARDTQYFGPGTRLTVL.

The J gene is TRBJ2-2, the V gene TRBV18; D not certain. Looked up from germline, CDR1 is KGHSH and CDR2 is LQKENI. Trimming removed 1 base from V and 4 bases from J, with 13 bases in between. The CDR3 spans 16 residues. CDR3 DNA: TGTGCCAGCTCACCACTAGTGGGCGCAGCCACCGGGGAGCTGTTTTTT. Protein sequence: CASSPLVGAATGELFF.

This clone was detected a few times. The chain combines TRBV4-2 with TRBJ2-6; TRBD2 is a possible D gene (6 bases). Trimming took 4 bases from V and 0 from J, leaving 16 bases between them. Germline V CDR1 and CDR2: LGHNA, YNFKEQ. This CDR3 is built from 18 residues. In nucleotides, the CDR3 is TGTGCCAGCAGCCGCCAGGGACTGGGTGCCTCTGGGGCCAACGTCCTGACTTTC. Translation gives CASSRQGLGASGANVLTF.

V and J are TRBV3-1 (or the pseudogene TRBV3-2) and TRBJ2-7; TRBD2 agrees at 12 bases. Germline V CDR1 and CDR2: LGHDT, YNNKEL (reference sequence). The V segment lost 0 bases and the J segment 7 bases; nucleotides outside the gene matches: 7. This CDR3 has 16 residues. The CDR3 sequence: CASSQDPGLAGREQYF. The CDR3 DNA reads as TGTGCCAGCAGCCAAGACCCCGGACTAGCGGGGAGGGAGCAGTACTTC.